The source of this TCR beta chain is a study of OX40 agonist ivuxolimab in advanced cancers. This clone was seen once. Only in-frame clones appear in the TCRdb table, and some are missing; sequencing was by immunoSEQ multiplex PCR. The repertoire consists of roughly 23,000 clones, with around nine tenths occurring once and the leading ten covering over 30%. Autoimmune disease history or systemic immunosuppression meant exclusion. The clonotype comes from an adult with an advanced solid tumor such as melanoma, head and neck, liver or kidney cancer. The sequencing used CD4+ or CD8+ T cells sorted from blood, collected in a trial of the OX40 agonist ivuxolimab.

The chain's CDR3 is CASSDGPPESGANVLTF. The CDR3 DNA is TGTGCCAGCAGCGACGGCCCCCCCGAGTCTGGGGCCAACGTCCTGACTTTC. This chain links TRBV13 with TRBJ2-6; D remains ambiguous. This CDR3 is 17 amino acids long. The germline V gene encodes CDR1 PRHDT and CDR2 FYEKMQ (reference sequence). The V gene lost 5 bases and the J gene lost 1 base, with 15 bases spanning the gap. Complete variable domain (other parts from reference TRBV13 and TRBJ2-6): AAGVIQSPRHLIKEKRETATLKCYPIPRHDTVYWYQQGPGQDPQFLISFYEKMQSDKGSIPDRFSAQQFSDYHSELNMSSLELGDSALYFCASSDGPPESGANVLTFGAGSRLTVL.